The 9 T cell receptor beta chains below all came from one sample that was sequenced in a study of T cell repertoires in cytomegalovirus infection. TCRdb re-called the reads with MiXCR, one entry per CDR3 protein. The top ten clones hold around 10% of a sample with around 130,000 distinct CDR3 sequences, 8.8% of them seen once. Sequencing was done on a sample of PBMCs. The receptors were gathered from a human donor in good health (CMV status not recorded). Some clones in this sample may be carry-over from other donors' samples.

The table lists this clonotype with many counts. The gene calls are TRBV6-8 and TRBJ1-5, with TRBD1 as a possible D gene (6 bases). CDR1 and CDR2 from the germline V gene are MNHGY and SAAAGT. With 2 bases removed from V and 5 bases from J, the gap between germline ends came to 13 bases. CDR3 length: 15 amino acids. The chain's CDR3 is CASSYNSGVDQPQHF. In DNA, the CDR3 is TGTGCCAGCAGTTACAATTCAGGGGTAGATCAGCCCCAGCATTTT.

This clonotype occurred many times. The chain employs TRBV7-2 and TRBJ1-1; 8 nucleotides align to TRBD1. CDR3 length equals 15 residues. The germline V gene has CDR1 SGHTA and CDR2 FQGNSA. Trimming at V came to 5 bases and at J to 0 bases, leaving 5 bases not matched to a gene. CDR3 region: CASSPQTGVNTEAFF. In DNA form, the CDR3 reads TGTGCCAGCAGCCCGCAGACAGGGGTGAACACTGAAGCTTTCTTT.

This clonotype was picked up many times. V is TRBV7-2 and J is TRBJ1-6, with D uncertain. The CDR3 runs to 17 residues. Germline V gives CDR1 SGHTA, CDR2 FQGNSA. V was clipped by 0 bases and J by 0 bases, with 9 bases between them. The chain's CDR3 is CASSLASSSSYNSPLHF. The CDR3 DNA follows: TGTGCCAGCAGCTTAGCCTCATCGAGCTCCTATAATTCACCCCTCCACTTT.

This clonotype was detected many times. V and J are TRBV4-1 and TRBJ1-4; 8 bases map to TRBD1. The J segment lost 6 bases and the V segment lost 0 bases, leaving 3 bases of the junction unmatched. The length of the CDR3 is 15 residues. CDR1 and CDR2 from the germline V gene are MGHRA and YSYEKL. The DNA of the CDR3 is TGCGCCAGCAGCCAAGAGCAGGGGGCGGATGAAAAACTGTTTTTT. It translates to CASSQEQGADEKLFF.

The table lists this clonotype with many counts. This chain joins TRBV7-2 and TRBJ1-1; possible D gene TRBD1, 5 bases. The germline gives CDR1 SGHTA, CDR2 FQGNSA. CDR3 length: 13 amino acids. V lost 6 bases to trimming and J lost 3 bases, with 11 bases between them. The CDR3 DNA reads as TGTGCCAGCAGGTACGACAGAGACACTGAAGCTTTCTTT. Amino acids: CASRYDRDTEAFF.

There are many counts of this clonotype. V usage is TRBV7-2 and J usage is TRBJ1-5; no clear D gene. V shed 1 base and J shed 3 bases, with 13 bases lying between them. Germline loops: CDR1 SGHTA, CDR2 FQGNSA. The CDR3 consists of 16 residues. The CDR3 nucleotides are TGTGCCAGCAGCTTAGTAGGTCGCGGGTACAATCAGCCCCAGCATTTT. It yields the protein CASSLVGRGYNQPQHF.

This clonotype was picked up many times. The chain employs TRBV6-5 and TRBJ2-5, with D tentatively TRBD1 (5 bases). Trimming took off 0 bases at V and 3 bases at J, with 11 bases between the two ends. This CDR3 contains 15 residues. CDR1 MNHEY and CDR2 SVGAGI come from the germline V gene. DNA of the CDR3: TGTGCCAGCAGTTACTCGAGGCAGGACAAAGAGACCCAGTACTTC. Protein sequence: CASSYSRQDKETQYF.

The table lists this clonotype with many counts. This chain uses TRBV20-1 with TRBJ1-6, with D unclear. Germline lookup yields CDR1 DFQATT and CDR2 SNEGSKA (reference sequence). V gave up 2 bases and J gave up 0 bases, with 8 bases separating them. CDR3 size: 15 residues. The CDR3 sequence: CSARPAVSYNSPLHF. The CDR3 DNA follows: TGCAGTGCTAGACCAGCCGTCTCCTATAATTCACCCCTCCACTTT.

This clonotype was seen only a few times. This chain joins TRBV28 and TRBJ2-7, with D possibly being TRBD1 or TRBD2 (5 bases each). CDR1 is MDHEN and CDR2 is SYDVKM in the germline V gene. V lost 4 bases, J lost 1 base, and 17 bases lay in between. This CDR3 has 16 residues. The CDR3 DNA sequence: TGTGCCAGCAGTTCCGGAGGTGGGGGAAAATCCTACGAGCAGTACTTC. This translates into CASSSGGGGKSYEQYF.